These 27 T cell receptor beta chains came from one sample sequenced in a study of cytomegalovirus exposure and HLA in healthy donors. 60 Vbeta and 13 Jbeta primers were used in PCR. The assay was immunoSEQ multiplex PCR, and TCRdb's table has in-frame clones only and misses some. The data contain 110,000 or so clones, about 78% of them singletons. Source material: PBMCs. Every receptor here comes from a woman in her twenties or thirties in good health and CMV-seropositive.

The gene calls are TRBV2 and TRBJ2-7; TRBD1 matches 9 bases. Germline-derived CDR1 and CDR2 are SNHLY and FYNNEI. Losses at the gene ends were 3 bases for V and 2 bases for J; bases not matched to a gene: 8. This CDR3 has 16 amino acids. Here the CDR3 reads CASSDPRGDRAYEQYF. CDR3 DNA: TGTGCCAGCAGTGACCCGAGGGGGGACAGGGCCTACGAGCAGTACTTC.

The rearrangement joins TRBV7-3 to TRBJ2-1; 7 bases align to TRBD1. The trim removed 5 bases at V and 7 bases at J, leaving 8 bases unmatched. There are 14 residues in the CDR3. The germline V gene has CDR1 SGHTA and CDR2 FQGTGA. CDR3 DNA sequence: TGTGCCAGCAGCCGGGACAGAGTTATGAATGAGCAGTTCTTC. It translates to CASSRDRVMNEQFF.

The rearrangement joins TRBV18 to TRBJ2-7, with TRBD2 identical over 9 bases. Germline CDR1 and CDR2: KGHSH and LQKENI. The length of the CDR3 is 13 residues. V shed 6 bases and J 4 bases; nucleotides not matched to a gene: 4. The DNA for the CDR3 is TGTGCCAGCTCCAGCGGGGGGTCTTACGAGCAGTACTTC. Its translation is CASSSGGSYEQYF.

The chain joins TRBV11-2 to TRBJ2-7; 7 positions agree with TRBD1. Germline V gene data show CDR1 as SGHAT and CDR2 as FQNNGV. V trimming: 5 bases; J trimming: 1 base; junction bases outside the gene matches: 11. The CDR3 contains 16 residues. The CDR3: CASSRNQGTASYEQYF. For the CDR3, the DNA is TGTGCCAGCAGCCGCAACCAAGGGACAGCGTCCTACGAGCAGTACTTC. Full variable domain (rest looked up from reference TRBV11-2 and TRBJ2-7): EAGVAQSPRYKIIEKRQSVAFWCNPISGHATLYWYQQILGQGPKLLIQFQNNGVVDDSQLPKDRFSAERLKGVDSTLKIQPAKLEDSAVYLCASSRNQGTASYEQYFGPGTRLTVT.

The chain employs TRBV7-9 and TRBJ1-1; 9 positions agree with TRBD1. Germline loops: CDR1 SEHNR, CDR2 FQNEAQ (reference sequence). The CDR3 spans 14 residues. The junction had 6 bases not matched to a gene; V was cut back by 5 bases and J by 5 bases. CDR3 DNA: TGTGCCAGCAGCGCAGACAGGGGGGGAACTGAAGCTTTCTTT. Amino acids: CASSADRGGTEAFF. Supplemented by reference TRBV7-9 and TRBJ1-1, the full variable domain reads DTGVSQNPRHKITKRGQNVTFRCDPISEHNRLYWYRQTLGQGPEFLTYFQNEAQLEKSRLLSDRFSAERPKGSFSTLEIQRTEQGDSAMYLCASSADRGGTEAFFGQGTRLTVV.

V usage is TRBV28 and J usage is TRBJ1-2; the match to TRBD1 covers 9 bases. The length of the CDR3 is 15 residues. J gave up 8 bases and V 6 bases, and 13 bases lay outside the gene matches. Per germline, CDR1 MDHEN and CDR2 SYDVKM. The CDR3 here is CASSSITGGSGGYTF. As DNA, the CDR3 is TGTGCCAGCAGCTCCATTACAGGGGGCTCCGGGGGCTACACCTTC.

The gene calls are TRBV19 and TRBJ2-3; D perhaps matches TRBD2 (7 bases). From germline, CDR1 is LNHDA and CDR2 SQIVND (reference sequence). This CDR3 has 15 amino acids. V was shortened by 3 bases and J by 3 bases, with 13 bases between the two germline ends. The CDR3 sequence is CASSIAGRGTDTQYF. In nucleotides, the CDR3 is TGTGCCAGTAGTATTGCGGGGAGGGGGACAGATACGCAGTATTTT.

The gene calls are TRBV7-8 and TRBJ1-1; 8 bases map to TRBD1. Germline V gene sequence: CDR1 SGHVS, CDR2 FQNEAQ. Trimming at V came to 7 bases and at J to 11 bases, leaving 15 bases not matched to a gene. The CDR3 is 14 residues long. CDR3 in amino acids: CASIQSGTGRWAFF. In nucleotides, the CDR3 is TGTGCCAGCATACAGTCCGGGACAGGTAGATGGGCTTTCTTT.

This clone was counted a few times. The chain joins TRBV29-1 to TRBJ1-4, with D perhaps matching TRBD1 (6 bases). Looked up from germline, CDR1 is SQVTM and CDR2 is ANQGSEA. The CDR3 covers 12 residues. Trimming pared 7 bases from V and 5 bases from J, leaving 11 bases between. Written as DNA, the CDR3 is TGCAGCGGAGGGACACCGAATGAAAAACTGTTTTTT. Its translation: CSGGTPNEKLFF.

This clone was seen a single time. The chain links TRBV7-8 to TRBJ2-2; 11 bases fit TRBD2. CDR1 is SGHVS, CDR2 FQNEAQ, per germline. CDR3 length: 19 amino acids. The J segment lost 7 bases and the V segment lost 0 bases, leaving 13 bases of the junction unmatched. The CDR3 protein is CASSLALAGGEAYDGELFF. DNA of the CDR3: TGTGCCAGCAGCTTAGCTCTAGCGGGAGGTGAGGCCTACGACGGGGAGCTGTTTTTT.

The rearrangement uses TRBV13 and TRBJ2-5, with D possibly being TRBD1 (6 bases). The CDR3 contains 13 residues. The V and J ends lost 1 base and 3 bases respectively, with 6 bases between them. The germline V gene encodes CDR1 PRHDT and CDR2 FYEKMQ (reference sequence). The CDR3 protein is CASSLDREETQYF. CDR3 nucleotide sequence: TGTGCCAGCAGCTTAGACAGGGAAGAGACCCAGTACTTC. Filled out from reference TRBV13 and TRBJ2-5, the complete variable domain reads AAGVIQSPRHLIKEKRETATLKCYPIPRHDTVYWYQQGPGQDPQFLISFYEKMQSDKGSIPDRFSAQQFSDYHSELNMSSLELGDSALYFCASSLDREETQYFGPGTRLLVL.

This chain joins TRBV6-5 and TRBJ1-1; TRBD1 aligns across 8 bases. V lost 4 bases, J lost 11 bases, and 12 bases stayed unmatched. Germline loops: CDR1 MNHEY, CDR2 SVGAGI. There are 14 residues in the CDR3. The CDR3 here is CASSSTLTGVKAFF. The CDR3 DNA is TGTGCCAGCAGTTCCACCCTGACAGGGGTTAAGGCTTTCTTT.

The V and J genes are TRBV19 and TRBJ1-5, with 7 bases lining up with TRBD1. V was pared by 3 bases and J by 5 bases, with 7 bases of the junction left unmatched. The CDR3 is 15 amino acids. CDR1 is LNHDA and CDR2 is SQIVND in the germline V gene (reference sequence). CDR3 amino acids: CASSIVTGPDQPQHF. The CDR3, as DNA: TGTGCCAGTAGTATTGTGACAGGGCCCGATCAGCCCCAGCATTTT.

V is TRBV19 and J is TRBJ1-2; D not resolved. The CDR3 extends over 14 amino acids. Per germline, CDR1 LNHDA and CDR2 SQIVND (reference sequence). V lost 4 bases and J lost 3, with 12 bases in between. CDR3 nucleotide sequence: TGTGCCAGTAGTACCAAAGGCGAGGACTATGGCTACACCTTC. This codes for CASSTKGEDYGYTF.

The sample holds one count of this clone. The J gene is TRBJ1-1, the V gene TRBV2; D perhaps matches TRBD1 (6 bases). The CDR3 is made up of 18 amino acids. V gave up 1 base and J gave up 4 bases, with 22 bases separating them. Germline CDR1 reads SNHLY; CDR2 reads FYNNEI. The CDR3 is CASSEGGTLPPSGTEAFF. CDR3 sequence (DNA): TGTGCCAGCAGTGAAGGAGGGACACTCCCACCCAGCGGCACTGAAGCTTTCTTT.

This sequence joins TRBV19 and TRBJ2-7, with D unresolved. Germline V CDR1 and CDR2: LNHDA, SQIVND (reference sequence). Trimming took 5 bases from V and 3 from J, leaving 17 bases between them. There are 15 residues in the CDR3. The CDR3 coding sequence is TGTGCCAGTAGTCCCAATAGCCCCGGGTTCTACGAGCAGTACTTC. Translated, it gives CASSPNSPGFYEQYF.

This clone was recorded a few times. In the same sample, other DNA sequences code for this CDR3. V usage is TRBV2 and J usage is TRBJ2-7; D not certain. CDR3 length: 13 residues. Germline CDR1 and CDR2: SNHLY and FYNNEI. V was clipped by 7 bases and J by 2 bases, with 12 bases between them. The CDR3 nucleotides are TGTGCCAGCAAGCAGAAGGCGGCCTACGAGCAGTACTTC. This codes for CASKQKAAYEQYF. The variable domain in full, with the rest retrieved from reference TRBV2 and TRBJ2-7, is EPEVTQTPSHQVTQMGQEVILRCVPISNHLYFYWYRQILGQKVEFLVSFYNNEISEKSEIFDDQFSVERPDGSNFTLKIRSTKLEDSAMYFCASKQKAAYEQYFGPGTRLTVT.

In this sample, this clone turned up once. The J gene is TRBJ2-7, the V gene TRBV14; 12 positions match TRBD2. The germline V gene encodes CDR1 SGHDN and CDR2 FVKESK. CDR3 length equals 14 residues. Trimming at V came to 2 bases and at J to 4 bases, leaving 0 bases not matched to a gene. The CDR3 DNA sequence: TGTGCCAGCAGCCAACTAGCGGGAGGGTACGAGCAGTACTTC. This codes for CASSQLAGGYEQYF.

In this sample, this clone turned up once. V usage is TRBV15 and J usage is TRBJ1-2; D is uncertain. With 1 base removed from V and 11 bases from J, the gap between germline ends came to 11 bases. Looked up from germline, CDR1 is LNHNV and CDR2 is YYDKDF (reference sequence). CDR3 length: 12 amino acids. The CDR3 here is CATSRVEGLYTF. Written as DNA, the CDR3 is TGTGCCACCAGCAGAGTTGAAGGACTGTACACCTTC.

V and J are TRBV5-4 and TRBJ1-2; D uncertain. CDR3 length: 14 amino acids. V lost 4 bases and J 2 bases, leaving 12 bases between the germline ends. Germline CDR1 SGHNT, CDR2 YYREEE (reference sequence). The CDR3 region is CASSPAPGNYGYTF. The CDR3 nucleotides are TGTGCCAGCAGCCCGGCCCCGGGAAACTATGGCTACACCTTC.

CDR3 coding DNA: TGTGCCAGCAGCTACGGGACTAGCGGGCGCAATGAGCAGTTCTTC. Translating it yields CASSYGTSGRNEQFF. The chain carries TRBV5-6 and TRBJ2-1; 12 positions match TRBD2. The CDR3 contains 15 residues. Germline CDR1 is SGHDT and CDR2 is YYEEEE. V lost 3 bases to trimming and J lost 6 bases; unmatched junction nucleotides: 4.

The chain recombines TRBV11-3 with TRBJ2-1; 7 nucleotides match TRBD2. Looked up from germline, CDR1 is SGHNT and CDR2 is YENEEA. The CDR3 covers 17 residues. With V trimmed by 5 bases and J by 4 bases, 14 bases remained unmatched. CDR3 region: CASSPRAGSNLYNEQFF. The DNA of the CDR3 is TGTGCCAGCAGCCCAAGAGCGGGGAGCAACTTGTACAATGAGCAGTTCTTC.

The chain couples TRBV7-9 to TRBJ2-1, with 8 bases that match TRBD1. Trimming removed 8 bases from V and 9 bases from J; junction bases left unmatched: 9. The CDR3 covers 13 residues. The germline V gene has CDR1 SEHNR and CDR2 FQNEAQ (reference sequence). The DNA for the CDR3 is TGTGCCAGCCGGGAGACAGGGGAAGGTGAGCAGTTCTTC. Translating gives CASRETGEGEQFF.

This clone showed up just a few times. V gene TRBV21-1 combines with J gene TRBJ1-2. TRBV21-1 is a known pseudogene. The CDR3 consists of 16 residues. CDR3 amino acids: CASSPKITWGDYGYTF. CDR3 bases: TGTGCCAGCAGCCCCAAGATAACATGGGGGGACTATGGCTACACCTTC.

This clone has more than one count but fewer than ten. The chain carries TRBV5-1 and TRBJ1-6; 8 bases are a match to TRBD1. V was pared by 0 bases and J by 8 bases, with 4 bases of the junction left unmatched. The CDR3 has 15 amino acids. Per the germline V gene, CDR1 is SGHRS and CDR2 is YFSETQ. The CDR3 region is CASSLVQGVDSPLHF. In DNA, the CDR3 is TGCGCCAGCAGCTTGGTACAGGGGGTTGATTCACCCCTCCACTTT.

The gene calls are TRBV5-4 and TRBJ2-2; 10 positions agree with TRBD2. The CDR3 is 16 residues long. CDR1 and CDR2 (germline): SGHNT, YYREEE (reference sequence). The V segment lost 4 bases and the J segment 2 bases; nucleotides outside the gene matches: 5. CDR3 sequence: CASSEGLAANTGELFF. In nucleotides, the CDR3 is TGTGCCAGCAGCGAAGGACTAGCGGCAAACACCGGGGAGCTGTTTTTT.

This clone was seen a handful of times. The chain is built from TRBV13 and TRBJ2-7, with D perhaps matching TRBD1 (5 bases). Germline values: CDR1 PRHDT, CDR2 FYEKMQ (reference sequence). With 0 bases removed from V and 2 bases from J, the gap between germline ends came to 11 bases. The CDR3 is 15 amino acids. The CDR3 bases are TGTGCCAGCAGCTTAGGTGCAGGGTTCACCTACGAGCAGTACTTC. Translation: CASSLGAGFTYEQYF. The full variable domain, completed using reference TRBV13 and TRBJ2-7, is AAGVIQSPRHLIKEKRETATLKCYPIPRHDTVYWYQQGPGQDPQFLISFYEKMQSDKGSIPDRFSAQQFSDYHSELNMSSLELGDSALYFCASSLGAGFTYEQYFGPGTRLTVT.